A single sample is the source of the 9 T cell receptor beta chains below, sequenced in a study of graft-versus-host responses after intestinal transplantation. Here immunoSEQ multiplex PCR was the method, and the copy in TCRdb shows in-frame clones only, minus some. Here the sample spans 80,000 to 100,000 clones, about 94% being singletons. For these TCRs, the target antigens are not known. The specimen was unstimulated CD4+ T cells sorted from spleen or lymph node cells, collected before intestinal transplant. All receptors come from a human donor who received an intestinal transplant.

The rearrangement joins TRBV29-1 to TRBJ1-1, with D possibly being TRBD1 (5 bases). Germline V gene data show CDR1 as SQVTM and CDR2 as ANQGSEA. Trimming took off 6 bases at V and 6 bases at J, with 17 bases between the two ends. The CDR3 is 13 amino acids. The chain's CDR3 is CSVGGPKVAEAFF. The DNA for the CDR3 is TGCAGCGTGGGGGGACCAAAAGTCGCTGAAGCTTTCTTT.

This clone occurred a few times. The rearrangement uses TRBV6-1 and TRBJ1-2; D call uncertain. This CDR3 is 15 amino acids long. Germline CDR1 reads MNHNS; CDR2 reads SASEGT. Trimming stripped 6 bases from V and 0 bases from J, with 14 bases between. The chain's CDR3 is CASRPNTEPNYGYTF. The DNA for the CDR3 is TGTGCCAGCAGACCAAACACAGAACCTAACTATGGCTACACCTTC.

The rearrangement joins TRBV18 to TRBJ1-1; 8 bases are a match to TRBD1. J gave up 4 bases and V 4 bases, and 5 bases lay outside the gene matches. The CDR3 contains 14 residues. Germline lookup yields CDR1 KGHSH and CDR2 LQKENI. CDR3 protein: CASSHGQGPTEAFF. In nucleotides, the CDR3 is TGTGCCAGCTCACACGGACAGGGTCCCACTGAAGCTTTCTTT.

Here the CDR3 DNA reads TGTGCCAGCAGCTTGGGAGCTGGAAACACCATATATTTT. This translates into CASSLGAGNTIYF. This chain joins TRBV5-4 and TRBJ1-3, with D hard to call. The CDR3 has 13 amino acids. Germline loops: CDR1 SGHNT, CDR2 YYREEE (reference sequence). The ends were cut back, 0 bases at V and 2 bases at J, with 3 bases in the middle.

The chain couples TRBV30 to TRBJ1-1, with unresolved D. CDR1 is GTSNPN and CDR2 is SVGIG in the germline V gene (reference sequence). This CDR3 region has 14 residues. V gave up 7 bases and J gave up 3 bases, with 18 bases separating them. The chain's CDR3 is CAYTLEWSDTEAFF. The CDR3 nucleotides read TGTGCCTATACCCTGGAGTGGTCGGACACTGAAGCTTTCTTT.

CDR3 sequence reads: CATSKGGPSYEQYF. Here the CDR3 DNA reads TGTGCCACCAGCAAAGGAGGGCCCTCCTACGAGCAGTACTTC. This sequence joins TRBV15 and TRBJ2-7, with a possible D match to TRBD2 (6 bases). V lost 4 bases and J lost 0, with 10 bases in between. CDR3 length: 14 residues. Germline V lookup: CDR1 LNHNV, CDR2 YYDKDF (reference sequence). Full variable domain (missing parts from reference TRBV15 and TRBJ2-7): DAMVIQNPRYQVTQFGKPVTLSCSQTLNHNVMYWYQQKSSQAPKLLFHYYDKDFNNEADTPDNFQSRRPNTSFCFLDIRSPGLGDTAMYLCATSKGGPSYEQYFGPGTRLTVT.

This clone is a singleton in its sample. The genes are TRBV6-5 and TRBJ2-7; no firm D call. The ends were cut back, 0 bases at V and 4 bases at J, with 13 bases in the middle. The CDR3 is 15 residues long. Germline CDR1 MNHEY, CDR2 SVGAGI. The CDR3 here is CASSYSSYGSYEQYF. Here the CDR3 DNA reads TGTGCCAGCAGTTACTCATCCTACGGGTCTTACGAGCAGTACTTC.

The rearrangement uses TRBV2 and TRBJ1-2; D possibly corresponds to TRBD1 (5 bases). The CDR3 has 14 amino acids. Germline values: CDR1 SNHLY, CDR2 FYNNEI. Between the trimmed V and J ends, which lost 6 bases and 8 bases, there was a span of 19 bases. The DNA for the CDR3 is TGTGCCAGCAGATCGACAGCTACGCTTTCCGGCTACACCTTC. Its protein product is CASRSTATLSGYTF.

The V call is TRBV11-1, the J call TRBJ1-1; maybe TRBD1 (6 bases). Germline assignment: CDR1 SGHAT and CDR2 FQDESV (reference sequence). This CDR3 is built from 13 residues. Trimming took 5 bases from V and 5 from J, leaving 12 bases between them. The CDR3 DNA sequence: TGTGCCAGCAGCCTAAGGGGGAAGACTGAAGCTTTCTTT. This codes for CASSLRGKTEAFF.